These 28 T cell receptor beta chains originate from one sample sequenced in a study of CD8 T cells in Susac syndrome. Reverse transcription used about 0.45 to 1 ug RNA and random hexamers. MiXCR was run by TCRdb on the immunoSEQ multiplex PCR reads, yielding one entry per CDR3 protein. The sample holds over 70,000 distinct CDR3 sequences, about 95% seen once. The sample taken for sequencing was CD8+ T cells from PBMCs. All receptors come from a human donor with Susac syndrome.

This chain joins TRBV5-4 and TRBJ1-6, with D possibly TRBD1 on 6 matching bases. Deletions cut 1 base from V and 6 bases from J, with 11 bases between. This CDR3 region has 15 residues. Germline CDR1 and CDR2: SGHNT and YYREEE (reference sequence). In DNA, the CDR3 is TGTGCCAGCAGCTTGCTGGACAGCGCTAATTCACCCCTCCACTTT. Translation: CASSLLDSANSPLHF.

The genes are TRBV14 and TRBJ2-5; D remains unclear. Germline CDR1 reads SGHDN; CDR2 reads FVKESK. Between the trimmed V and J ends, which lost 7 bases and 2 bases, there was a span of 17 bases. The CDR3 is 15 amino acids. CDR3 sequence: CASNTGMTSQETQYF. The CDR3 coding sequence is TGTGCCAGCAACACGGGTATGACCTCACAAGAGACCCAGTACTTC.

The chain uses TRBV27 and TRBJ1-2; perhaps TRBD1 as D (5 bases). The CDR3 is 14 amino acids. The ends were cut back, 6 bases at V and 4 bases at J, with 15 bases in the middle. Germline V lookup: CDR1 MNHEY, CDR2 SMNVEV (reference sequence). CDR3 sequence reads: CASRLGTGTYGYTF. CDR3 DNA sequence: TGTGCCAGCAGATTGGGGACGGGGACCTATGGCTACACCTTC.

The chain combines TRBV30 with TRBJ1-1, with no clear D. V lost 2 bases and J 6 bases, leaving 10 bases between the germline ends. CDR1 and CDR2 from the germline V gene are GTSNPN and SVGIG (reference sequence). The CDR3 has 12 amino acids. The CDR3 DNA sequence: TGTGCCTGGAGTACAATCTCCGCTGAAGCTTTCTTT. This encodes CAWSTISAEAFF.

The CDR3 region is CAWSVGQFGEKLFF. The CDR3 DNA sequence: TGTGCCTGGAGTGTTGGACAATTTGGGGAAAAACTGTTTTTT. The chain uses TRBV30 and TRBJ1-4; D is perhaps TRBD1 (5 bases). Trimming removed 0 bases from V and 8 bases from J, with 13 bases in between. CDR3 length: 14 amino acids. CDR1 is GTSNPN, CDR2 SVGIG, per germline (reference sequence).

The V call is TRBV14, the J call TRBJ2-7, with 11 bases aligning to TRBD2. In germline, CDR1 is SGHDN, CDR2 FVKESK. CDR3 length: 14 residues. The trim removed 4 bases at V and 5 bases at J, leaving 4 bases unmatched. The CDR3 protein is CASSLLAGVNEQYF. CDR3 in DNA: TGTGCCAGCAGCCTACTAGCGGGGGTTAACGAGCAGTACTTC.

This chain links TRBV6-2 or TRBV6-3 with TRBJ1-2; D perhaps matches TRBD1 (6 bases). The CDR3 is made up of 13 amino acids. Germline V gives CDR1 MNHEY, CDR2 SVGEGT. Trimming shortened V by 2 bases and J by 8 bases, and 12 bases separated the two germline ends. The CDR3 DNA follows: TGTGCCAGCAGTTACACAGGGAGGAGAGGCTACACCTTC. Amino acids: CASSYTGRRGYTF.

The genes are TRBV20-1 and TRBJ2-7, with TRBD1 matching 9 bases. CDR3 length equals 12 residues. Per the germline V gene, CDR1 is DFQATT and CDR2 is SNEGSKA (reference sequence). The ends lost 8 bases at V and 4 bases at J; junction bases unmatched: 6. The CDR3 spells CSHDGTGYEQYF. DNA of the CDR3: TGCAGTCACGATGGGACAGGGTACGAGCAGTACTTC.

The rearrangement joins TRBV6-5 to TRBJ1-5, with D possibly being TRBD1 (6 bases). CDR3 length: 15 amino acids. The germline V and J ends were trimmed by 5 bases and 0 bases, with 11 bases remaining between them. Germline CDR1 and CDR2: MNHEY and SVGAGI. The CDR3 sequence: CASSPRQDSNQPQHF. DNA of the CDR3: TGTGCCAGCAGTCCTCGACAGGATAGCAATCAGCCCCAGCATTTT.

The CDR3 DNA reads TGTGCCAGCAGCCCCCTCGTCTGGGGGGCGGCGGTCAATTCACCCCTCCACTTT. This encodes CASSPLVWGAAVNSPLHF. This sequence joins TRBV21-1 and TRBJ1-6; the table's TRBD1 call for D was not verified on the DNA. TRBV21-1 is a pseudogene. This CDR3 has 18 amino acids.

The chain carries TRBV19 and TRBJ2-5, with D unclear. This CDR3 has 11 residues. Germline loops: CDR1 LNHDA, CDR2 SQIVND (reference sequence). Trimming removed 6 bases at V and 6 bases at J, with 8 bases between. The chain's CDR3 is CASSPGQTQYF. In nucleotides, the CDR3 is TGTGCCAGTAGCCCTGGCCAGACCCAGTACTTC.

The gene calls are TRBV20-1 and TRBJ1-6; the D gene is possibly TRBD1 (5 bases). The V end was cut by 0 bases, the J end by 4 bases, with 16 bases between. Germline V gene sequence: CDR1 DFQATT, CDR2 SNEGSKA (reference sequence). This CDR3 region has 17 residues. Here the CDR3 reads CSARDAEPGRYNSPLHF. DNA for the CDR3: TGCAGTGCTAGAGATGCGGAGCCAGGGAGGTATAATTCACCCCTCCACTTT.

CDR3 protein: CASSLLQERQETQYF. CDR3 coding DNA: TGCGCCAGCAGCTTGCTACAGGAACGACAAGAGACCCAGTACTTC. The chain is built from TRBV5-1 and TRBJ2-5; the D gene is possibly TRBD1 (5 bases). Germline V gene sequence: CDR1 SGHRS, CDR2 YFSETQ. The CDR3 spans 15 residues. Trimming left V 1 base short and J 2 bases short, with 12 bases between.

This chain connects TRBV6-4 to TRBJ2-2; 8 bases match TRBD1. Germline V gives CDR1 MRHNA, CDR2 SNTAGT. The V segment lost 2 bases and the J segment 5 bases; nucleotides outside the gene matches: 1. CDR3 length equals 14 residues. The CDR3 sequence: CASSDQGATGELFF. The CDR3 nucleotides read TGTGCCAGCAGTGACCAGGGGGCAACCGGGGAGCTGTTTTTT.

The genes are TRBV11-2 and TRBJ2-5; D gene ambiguous. Germline loops: CDR1 SGHAT, CDR2 FQNNGV. Trimming pared 1 base from V and 7 bases from J, leaving 7 bases between. CDR3 length equals 12 residues. Here the CDR3 DNA reads TGTGCCAGCAGCTTAGTCATTGGGACCCAGTACTTC. It codes for CASSLVIGTQYF. Together with reference TRBV11-2 and TRBJ2-5, the CDR3 gives the full variable domain: EAGVAQSPRYKIIEKRQSVAFWCNPISGHATLYWYQQILGQGPKLLIQFQNNGVVDDSQLPKDRFSAERLKGVDSTLKIQPAKLEDSAVYLCASSLVIGTQYFGPGTRLLVL.

The chain is built from TRBV20-1 and TRBJ1-4; D is unclear. Trimming removed 0 bases from V and 4 bases from J, with 9 bases in between. There are 14 residues in the CDR3. Germline CDR1 is DFQATT and CDR2 is SNEGSKA (reference sequence). Here the CDR3 DNA reads TGCAGTGCTAGAGATAGCCGGTTTAATGAAAAACTGTTTTTT. Its protein product is CSARDSRFNEKLFF.

CDR3 protein: CATSARDRIYNEQFF. Here the CDR3 DNA reads TGTGCCACCAGTGCTCGGGACAGAATCTACAATGAGCAGTTCTTC. The chain recombines TRBV24-1 with TRBJ2-1; 7 bases line up with TRBD1. Losses at the gene ends were 5 bases for V and 3 bases for J; bases not matched to a gene: 6. Per the germline V gene, CDR1 is KGHDR and CDR2 is SFDVKD. This CDR3 is built from 15 residues.

The chain recombines TRBV18 with TRBJ1-1; TRBD1 matches at 10 bases. This CDR3 is built from 16 residues. The junction had 10 bases not matched to a gene; V was cut back by 3 bases and J by 6 bases. Germline V gives CDR1 KGHSH, CDR2 LQKENI. The CDR3 is CASSPGWDRGEPEAFF. Here the CDR3 DNA reads TGTGCCAGCTCACCCGGATGGGACAGGGGAGAACCTGAAGCTTTCTTT.

V is TRBV30 and J is TRBJ1-1, with a possible D match to TRBD1 (5 bases). V was cut by 2 bases and J by 3 bases, with 10 bases left in between. Looked up from germline, CDR1 is GTSNPN and CDR2 is SVGIG (reference sequence). This CDR3 has 13 amino acids. CDR3 bases: TGTGCCTGGAGTACGGGGGTGGACACTGAAGCTTTCTTT. Amino acids: CAWSTGVDTEAFF.

The chain recombines TRBV21-1 with TRBJ2-7; the DNA was not used to check the table's D call, TRBD1. TRBV21-1 is flagged as a pseudogene. The CDR3 sequence is 13 residues long. In DNA form, the CDR3 reads TGTGCCAGCAGCAGGGCGGGGCGGGGCGAGCAGTACTTC. Translating gives CASSRAGRGEQYF.

This rearrangement joins TRBV14 to TRBJ2-5, with D unclear. Germline CDR1 reads SGHDN; CDR2 reads FVKESK. V was pared by 4 bases and J by 9 bases, with 18 bases between. CDR3 length equals 14 residues. CDR3 region: CASSPTGSLGAQYF. The CDR3 bases are TGTGCCAGCAGCCCGACGGGCAGCCTTGGGGCCCAGTACTTC.

As concerns this clonotype: The junction does not match germline at one end; this may be a read error. The rearrangement joins TRBV6-2 or TRBV6-3 to TRBJ1-1; weak D call: TRBD1 (5 bases). Germline CDR1 MNHEY, CDR2 SVGEGT. The CDR3 has 16 residues. The DNA of the CDR3 is TGTGCCAGCAGTTACAGGGGTTTCTTAAAAGGGACTGAAGCTCTCTTT. Encoded protein: CASSYRGFLKGTEALF.

This sequence joins TRBV4-1 and TRBJ2-3; 10 positions match TRBD2. This CDR3 contains 18 residues. Germline V gene sequence: CDR1 MGHRA, CDR2 YSYEKL. V trimming: 2 bases; J trimming: 3 bases; junction bases outside the gene matches: 11. CDR3 coding DNA: TGCGCCAGCAGCCAATCCTGGGCAGCGGGGGGGCAGACAGATACGCAGTATTTT. Its protein product is CASSQSWAAGGQTDTQYF.

The V call is TRBV25-1, the J call TRBJ1-5; D ambiguous. Germline V gives CDR1 MGHDK, CDR2 SYGVNS. The CDR3 has 14 residues. Between the trimmed V and J ends, which lost 1 base and 3 bases, there was a span of 7 bases. This chain's CDR3 is CASSEFGDNQPQHF. In DNA form, the CDR3 reads TGTGCCAGCAGTGAATTTGGTGACAATCAGCCCCAGCATTTT.

This clonotype was picked up one time. This chain joins TRBV7-9 and TRBJ2-7, with TRBD2 matching 13 bases. V shed 4 bases and J 1 base; nucleotides not matched to a gene: 1. This CDR3 region has 15 residues. Per germline, CDR1 SEHNR and CDR2 FQNEAQ (reference sequence). The CDR3 protein is CASSSTSGGSYEQYF. CDR3 nucleotides: TGTGCCAGCAGCTCGACTAGCGGGGGGTCCTACGAGCAGTACTTC.

The CDR3 DNA reads as TGTGCCTGGAGTGGGGGACGGCTAGACTATAATTCACCCCTCCACTTT. As protein: CAWSGGRLDYNSPLHF. The gene calls are TRBV30 and TRBJ1-6; the D gene is possibly TRBD1 (5 bases). This CDR3 region has 16 residues. Germline lookup yields CDR1 GTSNPN and CDR2 SVGIG (reference sequence). Trimming took 1 base from V and 3 from J, leaving 13 bases between them.

V is TRBV5-4 and J is TRBJ1-2; D possibly corresponds to TRBD1 (6 bases). V dropped 2 bases and J dropped 2 bases, with 10 bases sitting between them. This CDR3 has 14 residues. Germline V lookup: CDR1 SGHNT, CDR2 YYREEE (reference sequence). The CDR3 sequence is CASSFRGGNYGYTF. For the CDR3, the DNA is TGTGCCAGCAGCTTTCGCGGGGGCAACTATGGCTACACCTTC. Complete variable domain (other parts from reference TRBV5-4 and TRBJ1-2): ETGVTQSPTHLIKTRGQQVTLRCSSQSGHNTVSWYQQALGQGPQFIFQYYREEENGRGNFPPRFSGLQFPNYSSELNVNALELDDSALYLCASSFRGGNYGYTFGSGTRLTVV.

This chain joins TRBV7-2 and TRBJ1-1; D is uncertain. CDR1 SGHTA and CDR2 FQGNSA come from the germline V gene. Trimming removed 5 bases from V and 1 base from J, with 8 bases in between. The CDR3 has 13 residues. The CDR3 region has the DNA TGTGCCAGCAGCCCCGATGGGAACACTGAAGCTTTCTTT. This gives the protein CASSPDGNTEAFF.